A selection of T cell receptor beta chains follows, all from one sample in a study of Ad26.COV2.S vaccination and SARS-CoV-2 variants. Method: immunoSEQ multiplex PCR; TCRdb's copy keeps in-frame clones and lacks some. Of 440,000 or so clones listed, around 91% are singletons. The sequences come from peripheral blood, collected in a trial of Ad26.COV2.S vaccine versus placebo. The receptors derive from a person between 18 and 65 years old who received the Ad26.COV2.S COVID-19 vaccine or a placebo. The CDR3 runs from the conserved cysteine through the conserved F or W. Each record gives: J gene, V gene, D gene, clone size, CDR3 DNA, CDR3 protein. D genes are given only for firm matches. A clone size is listed for some rows: how often the clone was seen (once, few, many), or a class if it is expanded.

j_call: TRBJ1-5
v_call: TRBV2
d_call: -
clone_size: -
cdr3_nt: TGTGCCAGCAGGGGGGACATTAGCAATCAGCCCCAGCATTTT
cdr3_aa: CASRGDISNQPQHF

j_call: TRBJ2-3
v_call: TRBV5-1
d_call: TRBD2
clone_size: -
cdr3_nt: TGCGCCAGCAGCTTTCTAGCGGGAGGTGTTAGCGGCACAGATACGCAGTATTTT
cdr3_aa: CASSFLAGGVSGTDTQYF

j_call: TRBJ2-5
v_call: TRBV3-1/TRBV3-2
d_call: -
clone_size: -
cdr3_nt: TGTGCCAGCAGCCACGGGAATAGGGAGACCCAGTACTTC
cdr3_aa: CASSHGNRETQYF

j_call: TRBJ1-5
v_call: TRBV4-1
d_call: -
clone_size: once
cdr3_nt: TGCGCCAGCAGCCGTCACGGGGAGGGCCATCAGCCCCAGCATTTT
cdr3_aa: CASSRHGEGHQPQHF

j_call: TRBJ2-7
v_call: TRBV5-1
d_call: -
clone_size: -
cdr3_nt: TGCGCCAGCAGCTTGGCGGTTTCGGGCTCCGAGCAGTACTTC
cdr3_aa: CASSLAVSGSEQYF

j_call: TRBJ2-7
v_call: TRBV11-1
d_call: TRBD2
clone_size: -
cdr3_nt: TGTGCCAGCAGCTCCTGGGGGGGTAACGAGCAGTACTTC
cdr3_aa: CASSSWGGNEQYF

j_call: TRBJ2-5
v_call: TRBV5-1
d_call: -
clone_size: once
cdr3_nt: TGCGCCAGCAGCTTGGGGCGGCTATCCGAAGAGACCCAGTACTTC
cdr3_aa: CASSLGRLSEETQYF

j_call: TRBJ2-5
v_call: TRBV7-9
d_call: TRBD1
clone_size: -
cdr3_nt: TGTGCCAGCAGCTCACCCCTGGGACAGGTCCAAGAGACCCAGTACTTC
cdr3_aa: CASSSPLGQVQETQYF

j_call: TRBJ2-5
v_call: TRBV6-6
d_call: -
clone_size: -
cdr3_nt: TGTGCCAGCAGTTGGCAGGGTGAGGAGACCCAGTACTTC
cdr3_aa: CASSWQGEETQYF

j_call: TRBJ2-5
v_call: TRBV20-1
d_call: -
clone_size: -
cdr3_nt: TGCAGTGCCCTCGGGGAGACCCAGTACTTC
cdr3_aa: CSALGETQYF

j_call: TRBJ2-1
v_call: TRBV7-9
d_call: TRBD1
clone_size: -
cdr3_nt: TGTGCCAGCAGCGAGAAACCGGGACAGGCATATCTTTACAATGAGCAGTTCTTC
cdr3_aa: CASSEKPGQAYLYNEQFF

j_call: TRBJ1-4
v_call: TRBV12-3/TRBV12-4
d_call: -
clone_size: -
cdr3_nt: TGTGCCAGCAGTTTTCAGGTCGGCGAAAAACTGTTTTTT
cdr3_aa: CASSFQVGEKLFF

j_call: TRBJ2-3
v_call: TRBV6-4
d_call: -
clone_size: -
cdr3_nt: TGTGCCAGCAGTGTGGAACCCCAGGGGCCTTTTTATACGCAGTATTTT
cdr3_aa: CASSVEPQGPFYTQYF

j_call: TRBJ2-2
v_call: TRBV18
d_call: -
clone_size: -
cdr3_nt: TGTGCCAGCTCATCCGGGCTAGTGGGAGAGGAGCTGTTTTTT
cdr3_aa: CASSSGLVGEELFF

j_call: TRBJ1-1
v_call: TRBV30
d_call: -
clone_size: -
cdr3_nt: TGTGCCTGGGCCGGGACGGATGAAGCTTTCTTT
cdr3_aa: CAWAGTDEAFF

j_call: TRBJ1-3
v_call: TRBV28
d_call: -
clone_size: -
cdr3_nt: TGTGCCAGCAGTTTAGGGTCGGTCGTTGGAAACACCATATATTTT
cdr3_aa: CASSLGSVVGNTIYF